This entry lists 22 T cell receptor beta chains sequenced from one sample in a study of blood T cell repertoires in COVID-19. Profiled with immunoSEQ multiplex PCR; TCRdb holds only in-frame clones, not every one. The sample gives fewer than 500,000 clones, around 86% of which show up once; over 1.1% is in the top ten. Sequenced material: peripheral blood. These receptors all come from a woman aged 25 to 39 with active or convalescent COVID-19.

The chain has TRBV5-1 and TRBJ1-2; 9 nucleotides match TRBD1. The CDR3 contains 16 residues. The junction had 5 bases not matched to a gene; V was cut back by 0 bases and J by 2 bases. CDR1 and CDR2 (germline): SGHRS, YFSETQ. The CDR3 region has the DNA TGCGCCAGCAGCTTGGAAGGGACAGGGACAAACTATGGCTACACCTTC. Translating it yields CASSLEGTGTNYGYTF.

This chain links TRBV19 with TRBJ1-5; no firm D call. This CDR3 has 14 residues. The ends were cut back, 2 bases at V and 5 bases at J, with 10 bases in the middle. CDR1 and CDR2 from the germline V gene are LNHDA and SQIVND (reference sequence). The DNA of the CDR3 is TGTGCCAGTAGTATACTTGTAGCTGATCAGCCCCAGCATTTT. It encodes CASSILVADQPQHF.

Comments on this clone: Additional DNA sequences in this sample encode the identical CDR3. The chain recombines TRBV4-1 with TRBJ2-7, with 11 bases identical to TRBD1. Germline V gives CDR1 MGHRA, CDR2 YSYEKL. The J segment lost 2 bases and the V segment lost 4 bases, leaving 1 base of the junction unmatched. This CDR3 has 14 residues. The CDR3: CASSRGQGAYEQYF. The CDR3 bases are TGCGCCAGCAGCCGGGGACAGGGGGCCTACGAGCAGTACTTC.

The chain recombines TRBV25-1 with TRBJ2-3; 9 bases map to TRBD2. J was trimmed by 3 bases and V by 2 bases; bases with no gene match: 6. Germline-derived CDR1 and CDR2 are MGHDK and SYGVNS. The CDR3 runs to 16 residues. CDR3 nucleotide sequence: TGTGCCAGCAGTGAAGTGGCGGGAGGGAGAACAGATACGCAGTATTTT. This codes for CASSEVAGGRTDTQYF.

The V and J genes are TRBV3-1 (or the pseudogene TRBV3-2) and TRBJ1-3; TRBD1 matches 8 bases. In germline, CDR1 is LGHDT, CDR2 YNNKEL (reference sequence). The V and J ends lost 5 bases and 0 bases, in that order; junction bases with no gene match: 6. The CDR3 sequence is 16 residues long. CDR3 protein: CASSRAGTGSGNTIYF. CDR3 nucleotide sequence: TGTGCCAGCAGCAGAGCCGGGACAGGCTCTGGAAACACCATATATTTT.

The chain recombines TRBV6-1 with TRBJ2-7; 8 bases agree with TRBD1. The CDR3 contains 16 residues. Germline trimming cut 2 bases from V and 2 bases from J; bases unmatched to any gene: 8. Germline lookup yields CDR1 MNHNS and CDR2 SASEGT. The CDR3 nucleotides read TGTGCCAGCAGTGAATTGGAGACAGGGGATGCCTACGAGCAGTACTTC. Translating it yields CASSELETGDAYEQYF.

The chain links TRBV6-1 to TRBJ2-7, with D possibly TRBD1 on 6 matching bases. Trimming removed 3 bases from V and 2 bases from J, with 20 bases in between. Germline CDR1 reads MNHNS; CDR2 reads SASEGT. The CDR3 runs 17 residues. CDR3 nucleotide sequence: TGTGCCAGCAGTGATCCCCCCCAGGGGATCCGTCCCTACGAGCAGTACTTC. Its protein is CASSDPPQGIRPYEQYF.

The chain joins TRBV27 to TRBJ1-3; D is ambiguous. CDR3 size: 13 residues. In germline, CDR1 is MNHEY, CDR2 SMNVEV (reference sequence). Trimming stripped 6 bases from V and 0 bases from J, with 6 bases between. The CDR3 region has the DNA TGTGCCAGCAGGGCCACCTCTGGAAACACCATATATTTT. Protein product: CASRATSGNTIYF.

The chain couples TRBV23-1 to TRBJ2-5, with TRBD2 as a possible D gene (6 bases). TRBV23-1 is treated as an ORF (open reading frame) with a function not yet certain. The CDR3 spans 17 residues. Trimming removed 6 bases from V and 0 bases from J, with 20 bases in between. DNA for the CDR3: TGCGCCAGCAGCTACTCGGCTAGGGGACTTTACCAAGAGACCCAGTACTTC. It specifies CASSYSARGLYQETQYF.

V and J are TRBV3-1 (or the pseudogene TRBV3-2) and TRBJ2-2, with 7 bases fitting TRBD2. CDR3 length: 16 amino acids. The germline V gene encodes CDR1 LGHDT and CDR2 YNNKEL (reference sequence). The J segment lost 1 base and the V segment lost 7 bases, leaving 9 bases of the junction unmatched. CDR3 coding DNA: TGTGCCAGCACCACCCGGGAGCGGGAGAACACCGGGGAGCTGTTTTTT. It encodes CASTTRERENTGELFF.

The CDR3 DNA sequence: TGTGCCAGTAGTATGGGGACAGTACAAGAGACCCAGTACTTC. Amino acids: CASSMGTVQETQYF. The chain joins TRBV19 to TRBJ2-5; 7 bases map to TRBD1. Germline-derived CDR1 and CDR2 are LNHDA and SQIVND (reference sequence). Germline trimming cut 3 bases from V and 2 bases from J; bases unmatched to any gene: 3. The CDR3 covers 14 residues.

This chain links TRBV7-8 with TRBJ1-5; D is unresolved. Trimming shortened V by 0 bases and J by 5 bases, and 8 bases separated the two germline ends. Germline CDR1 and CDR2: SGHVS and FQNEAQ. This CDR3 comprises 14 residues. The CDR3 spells CASSLAFSHQPQHF. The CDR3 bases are TGTGCCAGCAGCTTAGCGTTTAGTCATCAGCCCCAGCATTTT.

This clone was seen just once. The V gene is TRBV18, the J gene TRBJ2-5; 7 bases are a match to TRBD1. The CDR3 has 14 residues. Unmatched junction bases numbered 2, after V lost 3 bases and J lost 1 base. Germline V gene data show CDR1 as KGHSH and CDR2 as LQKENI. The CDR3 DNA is TGTGCCAGCTCACCGACAGGGTCCCAAGAGACCCAGTACTTC. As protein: CASSPTGSQETQYF.

The CDR3 is CSASLNSGMGNEQFF. The CDR3 coding sequence is TGCAGTGCTAGTTTAAATAGCGGGATGGGGAATGAGCAGTTCTTC. The V and J genes are TRBV20-1 and TRBJ2-1; TRBD2 matches 8 bases. CDR3 length: 15 amino acids. The V and J ends lost 3 bases and 7 bases, in that order; junction bases with no gene match: 11. CDR1 and CDR2 (germline): DFQATT, SNEGSKA (reference sequence).

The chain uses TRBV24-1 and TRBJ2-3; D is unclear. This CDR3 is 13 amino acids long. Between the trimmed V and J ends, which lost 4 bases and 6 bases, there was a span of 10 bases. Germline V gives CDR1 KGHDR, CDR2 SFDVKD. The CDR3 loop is CATSDYPSDTQYF. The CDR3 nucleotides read TGTGCCACCAGTGACTACCCTTCTGATACGCAGTATTTT.

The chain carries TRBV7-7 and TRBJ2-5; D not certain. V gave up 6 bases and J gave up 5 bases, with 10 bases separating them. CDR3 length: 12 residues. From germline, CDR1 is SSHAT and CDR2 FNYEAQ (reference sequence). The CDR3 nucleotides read TGTGCCAGCAGGCCCGTCCGGGAGACCCAGTACTTC. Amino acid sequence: CASRPVRETQYF.

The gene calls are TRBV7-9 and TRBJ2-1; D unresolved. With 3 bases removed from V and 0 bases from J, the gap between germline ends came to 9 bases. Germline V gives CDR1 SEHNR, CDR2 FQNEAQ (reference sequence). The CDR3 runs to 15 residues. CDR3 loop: CASSLGLSSYNEQFF. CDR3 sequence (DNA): TGTGCCAGCAGCTTGGGCCTGAGCTCCTACAATGAGCAGTTCTTC.

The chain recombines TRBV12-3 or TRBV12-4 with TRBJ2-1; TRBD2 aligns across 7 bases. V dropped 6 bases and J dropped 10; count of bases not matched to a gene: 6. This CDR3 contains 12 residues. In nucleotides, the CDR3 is TGTGCCAGCAGACGAGGAGCGGGGGAGCAGTTCTTC. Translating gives CASRRGAGEQFF.

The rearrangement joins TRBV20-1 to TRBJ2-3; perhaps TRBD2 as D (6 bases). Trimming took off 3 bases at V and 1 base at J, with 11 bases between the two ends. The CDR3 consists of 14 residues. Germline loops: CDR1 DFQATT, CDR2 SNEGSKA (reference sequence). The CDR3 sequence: CSASEWGGTDTQYF. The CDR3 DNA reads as TGCAGTGCTAGTGAGTGGGGGGGCACAGATACGCAGTATTTT.

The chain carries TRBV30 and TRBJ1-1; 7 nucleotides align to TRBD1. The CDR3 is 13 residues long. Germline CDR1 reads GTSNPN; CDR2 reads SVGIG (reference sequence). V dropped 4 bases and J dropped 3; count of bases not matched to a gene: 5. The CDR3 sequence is CAWTVTGDTEAFF. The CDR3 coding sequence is TGTGCCTGGACCGTTACAGGGGACACTGAAGCTTTCTTT.

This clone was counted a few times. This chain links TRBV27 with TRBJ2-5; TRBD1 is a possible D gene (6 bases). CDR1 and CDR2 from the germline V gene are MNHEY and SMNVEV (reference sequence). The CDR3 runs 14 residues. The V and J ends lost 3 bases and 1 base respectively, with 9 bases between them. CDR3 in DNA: TGTGCCAGCAGTTTGACAGGACCCCAAGAGACCCAGTACTTC. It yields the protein CASSLTGPQETQYF.

The CDR3 DNA is TGTGCCAGCAGTCCCGACAGGGGGTTACTCTACGAGCAGTACTTC. It specifies CASSPDRGLLYEQYF. This chain links TRBV7-8 with TRBJ2-7, with 9 bases that match TRBD1. CDR1 and CDR2 (germline): SGHVS, FQNEAQ. CDR3 length equals 15 residues. The junction had 9 bases not matched to a gene; V was cut back by 6 bases and J by 3 bases.